The entry that follows covers one T cell receptor (beta chain) sequence. The table lists this clonotype with a few counts. Its binding antigen is unknown. There are no base qualities to consult, and no much larger clone falls within one base. The source of the sample is a study of T cells after yellow fever vaccination (dated by TCRdb to between 2017 and 2020). Turning to the overall study: The SMART-Seq v4 Ultra Low Input RNA kit was used to prepare libraries from fractions with low cell numbers. The cohort comprised two healthy male donors, one aged 18 to 29 and one aged 30 to 40 years. To follow T-cell clones before and after both primary and booster YFV17D yellow fever vaccination, bulk TCR alpha and beta repertoires underwent longitudinal sequencing. Blood samples were taken at several timepoints before and after primary and secondary immunization, and bulk PBMC replicates and cell subsets were isolated. The investigation overall reported the following: After the booster, most clones that had expanded after primary vaccination were detected again (around 96% of CD4 and around nine tenths of CD8), suggesting broad maintenance of memory. A small fraction of clonotypes appeared in both the CD4 and CD8 compartments, likely as a result of convergent recombination. Computational filtering was needed because FACS-sorted repertoires could contain abundant contaminating clonotypes from the bulk population. The secondary T-cell response was weaker than the primary response but faster, peaking on day 5 instead of day 15. Because only a couple of donors were included in the study, the extent to which the findings can be generalized is limited.

The germline V gene (reference sequence) supplies CDR1 MNHEY and CDR2 SMNVEV. Counted from cysteine to phenylalanine, this CDR3 has 13 amino acids. Only CDR3 DNA is held: 39 bases, read in frame from base 1. V sheds 3 bases and J sheds 2 bases, leaving 8 bases between their ends. TCR cDNA was synthesized by 5'RACE template switching, which introduced a universal primer site and unique molecular identifiers. Priming of cDNA synthesis was performed from both the TCR alpha and TCR beta constant segments. Two PCR steps were used to amplify libraries, with sample barcodes and sequencing adapters being added in the second step. Sequencing of libraries was performed on Illumina HiSeq 2500 (2x100 bp) or NovaSeq (2x150 bp). The paper's data handling went like this. MIGEC handled demultiplexing of reads and collapsing into UMI consensus sequences, while MiXCR performed V(D)J alignment. Vaccine-responding clonotypes were identified with edgeR using replicate PBMC samples, with FDR below 0.01 and a log2 fold change above 5 up to day 15 being required. Each bulk clonotype received a CD4 or CD8 identity based on whether the sequenced CD4 or CD8 repertoire contained that clonotype at higher abundance. Through fastp at Q25 and MiXCR, TCRdb rebuilt clones from the public reads, retaining in-frame beta chains. Records with the same CDR3 protein are collapsed into one entry carrying the most frequent genes and DNA. The V and J calls reflect TCRdb's pipeline rather than the authors' work. The sample table holds more than 350,000 distinct CDR3 sequences, of which approximately 10% were seen once. Together, the top ten hold roughly 18% of the sample.

The sample's treatment or condition label, decoded: live attenuated yellow fever vaccine strain. Two biological replicates of bulk PBMCs were collected at each blood-draw timepoint. PBMCs were isolated from peripheral blood using a standard Ficoll-Paque protocol. TriZol was used to extract RNA from bulk PBMCs, from CD4 and CD8 fractions, and from dextramer-positive and dextramer-negative fractions. The rearrangement combines TRBV27 with TRBJ2-7, with no reliable assignment of the D segment. Sequenced material: PBMCs, taken on the day of the first yellow fever vaccination. This clonotype was sampled from a man between 18 and 29 years old who received the YFV17D yellow fever vaccine. The CDR3: CASSLFYTYEQYF. The nucleotide sequence is given as TGTGCCAGCAGTTTGTTCTACACCTACGAGCAGTACTTC.